This record concerns one T cell receptor (beta chain) sequence. Its target is not known. Generated by immunoSEQ multiplex PCR, the TCRdb table keeps only in-frame clones and is missing some. This sample has 140,000 to 150,000 clones, with roughly 93% found just once. Germline loops: CDR1 MDHEN, CDR2 SYDVKM. The CDR3 covers 14 residues. Between the trimmed V and J ends, which lost 2 bases and 1 base, there was a span of 8 bases. This specimen belongs to a study of T cell responses to AZD1222 COVID-19 vaccine. Findings and caveats of the study: Spike-specific TCR breadth and depth both grew after two AZD1222 doses. The donors showed a predominance of white British ancestry and of females, with possible underestimation of clonal diversity. Close to half of all spike-specific TCRs reportedly target regions of the variants that are unmutated.

The input for sequencing was peripheral blood, taken 28 days after the second AZD1222 dose. This sequence joins TRBV28 and TRBJ1-1; TRBD1 is a possible D gene (5 bases). The source of this sequence is an adult who received the AZD1222 COVID-19 vaccine. The CDR3: CASSLEGPNTEAFF. The CDR3 DNA sequence: TGTGCCAGCAGTTTAGAGGGACCGAACACTGAAGCTTTCTTT.